The following is a TCR beta chain sequence with its context. What it recognizes is unknown. Naive CD8 cells were CD45RO-negative, positively selected for CCR7, excluding terminally differentiated effector memory CD45RA+ cells. Caucasian adults living in Nashville, Tennessee, provided all samples. This sample is part of a study of shared clonotypes between healthy human individuals. Study as a whole: Every donor yielded three CD4 naive, three CD4 memory, two CD8 naive and one CD8 memory plate.

The input for sorted-subset replicate PCRs was approximately 200 ng DNA, approximately 30,000 T cell genomes. Assay used: immunoSEQ multiplex PCR; TCRdb lists only in-frame clones, some missing. The table has roughly 2.1 million clones, 85% to 95% seen once. Notes on the study in general: Depth of sequencing was expected to influence donor clonotype sharing.

The TCR was taken from a young man in good health. Some clones in this sample may be carry-over from other donors' samples. Material for sequencing was naive CD8+ T cells from PBMCs.

CDR3 DNA sequence: TGCAGCGTTGTTGGACAGTACAATGAGCAGTTCTTC. It codes for CSVVGQYNEQFF. V is TRBV29-1 and J is TRBJ2-1, with D perhaps matching TRBD1 (6 bases). Germline V gene data show CDR1 as SQVTM and CDR2 as ANQGSEA. The germline V and J ends were trimmed by 4 bases and 4 bases, with 8 bases remaining between them. There are 12 residues in the CDR3.